This is a list of T cell receptor beta chains from one sample in a study of tissue T cells after allogeneic stem cell transplantation. Only in-frame clones appear in the TCRdb table, and some are missing; sequencing was by immunoSEQ multiplex PCR. The sample holds 35,000 to 50,000 clones, about nine tenths seen once. The sample in question was blood, obtained before transplantation. These receptors were obtained from a woman aged 40-75 years who later had graft-versus-host disease after an allogeneic stem cell transplant. The CDR3 runs from the conserved cysteine through the conserved F or W. The order of the fields is V gene, J gene, clone size, D gene, CDR3 protein, CDR3 DNA. A D gene is named only where the DNA matches it firmly. A row's size may be missing; if present it is once, few, many or a size class.

TRBV19	TRBJ2-7	.	TRBD1	CASKRDRGTYEQYF	TGTGCCAGTAAAAGGGACAGGGGTACCTACGAGCAGTACTTC
TRBV5-4	TRBJ1-2	.	TRBD1	CASSLDQGAGYGYTF	TGTGCCAGCAGCTTGGATCAGGGGGCTGGCTATGGCTACACCTTC
TRBV30	TRBJ1-3	once	.	CAWRTVGGNTIYF	TGTGCCTGGAGGACGGTTGGAGGAAACACCATATATTTT
TRBV28	TRBJ1-5	once	.	CASSPTRGDNQPQHF	TGTGCCAGCAGTCCTACGAGGGGGGACAATCAGCCCCAGCATTTT
TRBV28	TRBJ1-6	.	TRBD1	CASSQPGQYNSPLHF	TGTGCCAGCAGTCAACCGGGACAGTATAATTCACCCCTCCACTTT
TRBV9	TRBJ2-1	.	.	CASSGNRDLIANEQFF	TGTGCCAGCAGCGGGAACCGGGACCTCATAGCCAATGAGCAGTTCTTC
TRBV28	TRBJ2-5	.	.	CASRGVGDFAETQYF	TGTGCCAGCAGGGGGGTCGGGGATTTTGCAGAGACCCAGTACTTC
TRBV29-1	TRBJ1-2	.	TRBD1	CSVRGTEVLAGGYTF	TGCAGCGTTCGTGGGACAGAAGTTTTGGCGGGTGGCTACACCTTC
TRBV29-1	TRBJ1-1	.	TRBD1	CSVEPRQGQAFF	TGCAGCGTTGAACCCAGACAGGGTCAAGCTTTCTTT
TRBV19	TRBJ2-7	.	.	CASSPRGAGLYEQYF	TGTGCCAGTAGTCCACGAGGGGCGGGGCTGTACGAGCAGTACTTC
TRBV13	TRBJ2-5	.	TRBD2	CASSPSGRETQYF	TGTGCCAGCAGCCCCTCCGGGAGGGAGACCCAGTACTTC
TRBV18	TRBJ2-6	.	.	CASSITSSGANVLTF	TGTGCCAGCTCGATCACTAGTTCTGGGGCCAACGTCCTGACTTTC
TRBV19	TRBJ2-5	.	.	CASSHGSPQETQYF	TGTGCCAGTAGTCACGGGAGCCCCCAAGAGACCCAGTACTTC
TRBV5-1	TRBJ1-5	.	.	CASSLDRGDQPQHF	TGCGCCAGCAGCTTGGATCGGGGGGATCAGCCCCAGCATTTT
TRBV10-3	TRBJ1-1	.	.	CAIAGTGATTEAFF	TGTGCCATCGCCGGTACGGGGGCGACGACTGAAGCTTTCTTT
TRBV9	TRBJ2-1	.	.	CASSTRGTINEQFF	TGTGCCAGCAGCACGAGGGGGACCATCAATGAGCAGTTCTTC
TRBV11-2	TRBJ1-5	.	.	CAGGGPIRVYSNQPQHF	TGTGCCGGGGGGGGGCCTATAAGGGTTTATAGCAATCAGCCCCAGCATTTT
TRBV5-4	TRBJ2-1	.	TRBD2	CASTSSGRAGNEQFF	TGTGCCAGCACCTCCAGCGGGAGGGCCGGAAATGAGCAGTTCTTC
TRBV30	TRBJ2-7	.	.	CAWSLLGAYEQYF	TGTGCCTGGAGTCTACTAGGGGCCTACGAGCAGTACTTC
TRBV5-4	TRBJ2-7	.	.	CASSFERTYEQYF	TGTGCCAGCAGCTTCGAACGAACCTACGAGCAGTACTTC
TRBV30	TRBJ1-2	.	.	CAWSVNREGGYTF	TGTGCCTGGAGTGTAAACAGGGAGGGTGGCTACACCTTC
TRBV6-1	TRBJ1-6	.	.	CASSGGTLTGFNSPLHF	TGTGCCAGCAGTGGGGGGACTCTAACGGGGTTTAATTCACCCCTCCACTTT
TRBV27	TRBJ2-2	.	.	CASSLSAGTGELFF	TGTGCCAGCAGTTTATCGGCGGGGACCGGGGAGCTGTTTTTT
TRBV19	TRBJ1-2	.	.	CASSIDWRIYGYTF	TGTGCCAGTAGTATAGATTGGCGGATCTATGGCTACACCTTC
TRBV5-4	TRBJ2-5	.	TRBD2	CASSLESGGSETQYF	TGTGCCAGCAGCTTGGAGTCGGGCGGGAGCGAGACCCAGTACTTC
TRBV27	TRBJ2-7	.	TRBD1	CASRPQGARGRQYF	TGTGCCAGCAGGCCACAGGGGGCGCGGGGTAGGCAGTACTTC
TRBV28	TRBJ1-1	.	.	CASSLPGGGTEAFF	TGTGCCAGCAGTCTCCCGGGGGGTGGAACTGAAGCTTTCTTT
TRBV7-9	TRBJ1-2	.	.	CASRVGGGYGYTF	TGTGCCAGCCGAGTAGGAGGGGGCTATGGCTACACCTTC
TRBV19	TRBJ1-1	.	TRBD1	CASSLGQVNTEAFF	TGTGCCAGTAGCCTGGGACAGGTCAACACTGAAGCTTTCTTT
TRBV30	TRBJ1-2	.	TRBD1	CAWSVNRGRPYGYTF	TGTGCCTGGAGTGTAAACAGGGGGCGCCCCTATGGCTACACCTTC
TRBV18	TRBJ2-1	.	TRBD2	CASSPLGLAEGEQFF	TGTGCCAGCTCACCACTCGGACTAGCGGAGGGGGAGCAGTTCTTC
TRBV19	TRBJ2-1	.	TRBD2	CASSIGLGTSVNEQFF	TGTGCCAGTAGTATCGGTCTTGGGACTAGCGTAAATGAGCAGTTCTTC
TRBV27	TRBJ2-7	once	.	CASSFDEGGEQYF	TGTGCCAGCAGTTTTGATGAGGGAGGCGAGCAGTACTTC
TRBV27	TRBJ1-1	.	.	CASSGWGPQNTEAFF	TGTGCCAGCAGTGGGTGGGGGCCTCAAAACACTGAAGCTTTCTTT
TRBV11-2	TRBJ2-3	.	.	CASSFSGTSTDTQYF	TGTGCCAGCAGCTTCTCCGGGACTAGCACAGATACGCAGTATTTT
TRBV25-1	TRBJ2-7	.	TRBD2	CASSVGGASHEQYF	TGTGCCAGCAGTGTCGGGGGGGCGAGCCACGAGCAGTACTTC
TRBV2	TRBJ1-5	few	.	CASSGRRWQPQHF	TGTGCCAGCAGTGGTCGTCGCTGGCAGCCCCAGCATTTT
TRBV4-1	TRBJ2-4	.	.	CASSQDWPSLPPFLAKNIQYF	TGCGCCAGCAGCCAAGATTGGCCCTCCCTACCTCCATTTCTAGCCAAAAACATTCAGTACTTC
TRBV28	TRBJ2-3	.	.	CASSLGGGTDTQYF	TGTGCCAGCAGTTTAGGAGGGGGCACAGATACGCAGTATTTT
TRBV27	TRBJ1-5	.	.	CASSPIRTFSSQPQHF	TGTGCCAGCAGTCCCATCAGGACTTTTTCGTCTCAGCCCCAGCATTTT
TRBV12-3/TRBV12-4	TRBJ2-2	.	.	CASSLSLAGELFF	TGTGCCAGCAGTTTGTCGCTGGCCGGGGAGCTGTTTTTT
TRBV9	TRBJ1-3	.	.	CASSPSGGSGNTIYF	TGTGCCAGCAGCCCTAGCGGGGGCTCTGGAAACACCATATATTTT
TRBV19	TRBJ2-7	.	TRBD2	CASSIAAGNYEQYF	TGTGCCAGTAGTATAGCAGCGGGAAATTACGAGCAGTACTTC
TRBV18	TRBJ2-1	.	.	CASFRDLSYNEQFF	TGTGCCAGCTTCCGGGACTTATCCTACAATGAGCAGTTCTTC
TRBV5-6	TRBJ2-3	.	TRBD2	CASSLGDLAGELNTQYF	TGTGCCAGCAGCTTGGGGGACTTAGCGGGAGAGCTCAATACGCAGTATTTT
TRBV19	TRBJ1-2	.	.	CASSNAGNYGYTF	TGTGCCAGTAGTAACGCAGGCAACTATGGCTACACCTTC
TRBV30	TRBJ2-2	few	.	CAWSETSTGELFF	TGTGCCTGGAGTGAAACGAGTACCGGGGAGCTGTTTTTT
TRBV6-2/TRBV6-3	TRBJ1-3	.	.	CASSSQLGDGSGNTIYF	TGTGCCAGCAGTTCCCAACTCGGGGATGGCTCCGGAAACACCATATATTTT
TRBV19	TRBJ1-4	.	.	CASSRGFEKLFF	TGTGCCAGTAGCAGGGGATTCGAAAAACTGTTTTTT
TRBV10-1	TRBJ2-1	few	TRBD1	CASSESTYRGANEQFF	TGCGCCAGCAGTGAGTCGACGTACAGGGGGGCCAATGAGCAGTTCTTC
TRBV19	TRBJ1-5	.	.	CASTSGDINQPQHF	TGTGCCAGTACCTCTGGGGACATCAATCAGCCCCAGCATTTT
TRBV7-8	TRBJ1-5	.	TRBD1	CASSPRDRAPGQPQHF	TGTGCCAGCAGCCCCCGGGACAGGGCTCCGGGGCAGCCCCAGCATTTT
TRBV19	TRBJ1-5	.	TRBD1	CASSIRTGGGQPQHF	TGTGCCAGTAGTATAAGGACAGGGGGCGGTCAGCCCCAGCATTTT